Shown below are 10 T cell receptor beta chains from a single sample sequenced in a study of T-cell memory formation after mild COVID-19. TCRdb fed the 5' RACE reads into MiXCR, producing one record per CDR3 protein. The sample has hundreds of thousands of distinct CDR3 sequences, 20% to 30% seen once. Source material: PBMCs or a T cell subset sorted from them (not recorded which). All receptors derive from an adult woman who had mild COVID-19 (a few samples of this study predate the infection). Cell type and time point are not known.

The CDR3 is CASSQDNGPNQPQHF. The CDR3 DNA reads as TGCGCCAGCAGCCAAGACAACGGCCCCAATCAGCCCCAGCATTTT. This chain links TRBV4-3 with TRBJ1-5; D is undetermined. Germline V gene lookup returns CDR1 LGHNA and CDR2 YSLEER. The CDR3 has 15 amino acids. V lost 0 bases and J 3 bases, leaving 9 bases between the germline ends.

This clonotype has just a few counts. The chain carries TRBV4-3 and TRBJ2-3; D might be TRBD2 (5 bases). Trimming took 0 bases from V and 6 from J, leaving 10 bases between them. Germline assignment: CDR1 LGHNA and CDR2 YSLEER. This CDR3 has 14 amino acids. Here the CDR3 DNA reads TGCGCCAGCAGCCAAGACGTGAGGGTGGATACGCAGTATTTT. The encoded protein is CASSQDVRVDTQYF.

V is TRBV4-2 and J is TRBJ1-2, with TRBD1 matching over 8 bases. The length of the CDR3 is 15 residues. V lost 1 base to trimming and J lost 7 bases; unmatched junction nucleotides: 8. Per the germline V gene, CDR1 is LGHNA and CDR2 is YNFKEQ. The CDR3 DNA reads TGTGCCAGCAGCCAAGTTATTCAGGGGGCGCGTGGCTACACCTTC. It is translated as CASSQVIQGARGYTF.

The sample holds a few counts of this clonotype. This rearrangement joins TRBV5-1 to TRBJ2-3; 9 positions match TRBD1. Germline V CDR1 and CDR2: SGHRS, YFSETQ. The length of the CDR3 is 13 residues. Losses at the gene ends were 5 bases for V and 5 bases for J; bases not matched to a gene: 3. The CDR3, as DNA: TGCGCCAGCAGTACAGGGGGCATAGATACGCAGTATTTT. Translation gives CASSTGGIDTQYF.

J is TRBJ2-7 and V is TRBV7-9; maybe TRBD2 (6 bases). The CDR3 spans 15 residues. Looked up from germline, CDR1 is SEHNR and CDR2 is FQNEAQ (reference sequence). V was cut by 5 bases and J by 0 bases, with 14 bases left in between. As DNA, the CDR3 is TGTGCCAGCAGCCCCAATAGCGGTTACTCCTACGAGCAGTACTTC. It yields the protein CASSPNSGYSYEQYF. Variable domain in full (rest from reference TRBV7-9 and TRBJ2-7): DTGVSQNPRHKITKRGQNVTFRCDPISEHNRLYWYRQTLGQGPEFLTYFQNEAQLEKSRLLSDRFSAERPKGSFSTLEIQRTEQGDSAMYLCASSPNSGYSYEQYFGPGTRLTVT.

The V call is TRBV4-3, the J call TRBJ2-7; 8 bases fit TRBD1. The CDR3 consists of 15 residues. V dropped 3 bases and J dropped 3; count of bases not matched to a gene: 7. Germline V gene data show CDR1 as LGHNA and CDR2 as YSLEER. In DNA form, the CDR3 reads TGCGCCAGCAGCCATGATTCGACAGGGGTCTACGAGCAGTACTTC. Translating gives CASSHDSTGVYEQYF.

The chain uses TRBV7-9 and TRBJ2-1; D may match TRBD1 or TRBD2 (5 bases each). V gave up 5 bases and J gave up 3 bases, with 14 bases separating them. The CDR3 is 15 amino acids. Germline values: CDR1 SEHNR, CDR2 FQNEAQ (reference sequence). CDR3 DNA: TGTGCCAGCAGCCTGTGGGACCCAGACTACAATGAGCAGTTCTTC. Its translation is CASSLWDPDYNEQFF. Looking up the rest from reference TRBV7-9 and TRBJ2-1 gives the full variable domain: DTGVSQNPRHKITKRGQNVTFRCDPISEHNRLYWYRQTLGQGPEFLTYFQNEAQLEKSRLLSDRFSAERPKGSFSTLEIQRTEQGDSAMYLCASSLWDPDYNEQFFGPGTRLTVL.

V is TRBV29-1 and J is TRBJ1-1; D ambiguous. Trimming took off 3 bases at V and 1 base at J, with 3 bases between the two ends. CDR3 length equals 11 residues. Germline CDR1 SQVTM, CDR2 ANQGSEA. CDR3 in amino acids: CSVERNTEAFF. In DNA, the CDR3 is TGCAGCGTTGAGAGGAACACTGAAGCTTTCTTT. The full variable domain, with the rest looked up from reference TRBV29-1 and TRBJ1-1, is SAVISQKPSRDICQRGTSLTIQCQVDSQVTMMFWYRQQPGQSLTLIATANQGSEATYESGFVIDKFPISRPNLTFSTLTVSNMSPEDSSIYLCSVERNTEAFFGQGTRLTVV.

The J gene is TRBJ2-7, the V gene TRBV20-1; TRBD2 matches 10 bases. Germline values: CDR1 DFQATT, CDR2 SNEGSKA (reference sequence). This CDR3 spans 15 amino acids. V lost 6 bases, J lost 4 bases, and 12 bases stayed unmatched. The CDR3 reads CSAGEAGGTSYEQYF. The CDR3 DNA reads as TGCAGTGCCGGAGAAGCGGGAGGGACTAGTTACGAGCAGTACTTC.

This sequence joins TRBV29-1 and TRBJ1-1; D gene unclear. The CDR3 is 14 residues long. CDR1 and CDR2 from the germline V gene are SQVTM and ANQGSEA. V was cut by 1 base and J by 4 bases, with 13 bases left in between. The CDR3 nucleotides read TGCAGCGTTGAAGCGTCTGTGTGGGGCACTGAAGCTTTCTTT. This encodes CSVEASVWGTEAFF.